This T cell receptor beta chain was captured by sequencing in a study of blood T cells in healthy people across ages. Overall study findings and caveats: Both higher diversity and more naive CD4+ cells marked long-lived donors when set against aged donors. Per million T cells, TCR beta diversity dropped roughly linearly as age increased.

A few counts support this clonotype. As yet, its antigen is unknown. Through a sample-barcoded 5' primer and a J-beta primer mix, a second PCR was run for about 6 to 11 cycles. A minimum of 2.5 million CDR3-containing paired-end reads was obtained for each sample. TCRdb re-analysed the 5' RACE reads in MiXCR, keeping a single row per CDR3 protein. The table includes under 700,000 distinct CDR3 sequences, less than 25% detected once. Trimming pared 1 base from V and 4 bases from J, leaving 15 bases between. The CDR3 contains 15 residues. Germline CDR1 reads SGDLS; CDR2 reads YYNGEE. The same sample was also used in a study of T cells of mothers and their children. According to that study: Per 15 ul, 1.5 ug of RNA was used, with all extracted RNA going into cDNA synthesis.

The source of this sequence is a boy between 10 and 17 years old in good health. The rearrangement joins TRBV9 to TRBJ2-7; weak D call: TRBD2 (6 bases). The sample consisted of blood. The chain's CDR3 is CASSVLPGEGYEQYF. As DNA, the CDR3 is TGTGCCAGCAGCGTACTACCGGGAGAGGGGTACGAGCAGTACTTC.